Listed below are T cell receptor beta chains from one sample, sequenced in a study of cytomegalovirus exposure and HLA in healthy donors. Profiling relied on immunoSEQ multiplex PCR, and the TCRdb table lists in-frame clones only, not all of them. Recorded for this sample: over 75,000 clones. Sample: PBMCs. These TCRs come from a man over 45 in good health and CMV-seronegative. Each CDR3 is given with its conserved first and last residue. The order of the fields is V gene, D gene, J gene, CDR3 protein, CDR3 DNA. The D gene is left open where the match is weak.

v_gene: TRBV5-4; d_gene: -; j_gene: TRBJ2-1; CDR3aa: CASSRGGEGAWSSYNEQFF; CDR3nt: TGTGCCAGCAGCCGGGGGGGTGAGGGGGCCTGGAGCTCCTACAATGAGCAGTTCTTC
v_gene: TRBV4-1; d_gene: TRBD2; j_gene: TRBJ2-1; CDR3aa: CASSQGLAADEQFF; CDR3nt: TGCGCCAGCAGCCAGGGACTAGCCGCCGATGAGCAGTTCTTC
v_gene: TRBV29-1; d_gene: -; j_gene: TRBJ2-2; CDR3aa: CSVRSRLGAEPNTGELFF; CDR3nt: TGCAGCGTTAGGTCGAGATTGGGAGCCGAACCGAACACCGGGGAGCTGTTTTTT
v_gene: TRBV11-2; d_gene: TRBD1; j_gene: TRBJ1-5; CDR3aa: CASSRTGGSYQPQHF; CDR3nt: TGTGCCAGCAGCAGGACAGGGGGCAGTTATCAGCCCCAGCATTTT
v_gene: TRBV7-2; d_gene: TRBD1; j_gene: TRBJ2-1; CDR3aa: CASSLDPRDRGNEQFF; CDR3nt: TGTGCCAGCAGCTTAGATCCACGGGACAGGGGAAATGAGCAGTTCTTC
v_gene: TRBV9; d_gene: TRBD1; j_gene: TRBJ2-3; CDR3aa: CASSATTGGNGDTQYF; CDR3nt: TGTGCCAGCAGCGCAACGACAGGGGGCAACGGAGATACGCAGTATTTT
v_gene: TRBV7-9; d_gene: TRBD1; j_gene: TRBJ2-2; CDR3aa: CASRWTGGFTGELFF; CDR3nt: TGTGCCAGCAGATGGACAGGGGGTTTCACCGGGGAGCTGTTTTTT
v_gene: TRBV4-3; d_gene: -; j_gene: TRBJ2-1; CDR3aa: CASSQVFAIETQVSEQFF; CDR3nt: TGCGCCAGCAGCCAAGTATTCGCGATTGAAACGCAAGTTAGTGAGCAGTTCTTC
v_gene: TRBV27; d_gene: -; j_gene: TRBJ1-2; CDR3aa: CASSLGSVRGGYTF; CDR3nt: TGTGCCAGCAGTCTAGGATCTGTCCGCGGTGGCTACACCTTC
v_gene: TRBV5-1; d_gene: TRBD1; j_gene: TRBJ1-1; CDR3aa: CASSWDRASNTEAFF; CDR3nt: TGCGCCAGCAGCTGGGACAGAGCGTCGAACACTGAAGCTTTCTTT
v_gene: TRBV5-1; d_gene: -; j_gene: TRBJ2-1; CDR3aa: CASSPSRREEQFF; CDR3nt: TGCGCCAGCAGCCCTTCTAGGCGCGAGGAGCAGTTCTTC
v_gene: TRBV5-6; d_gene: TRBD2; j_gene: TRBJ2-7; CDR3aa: CASSPKIGLAGTYEQYF; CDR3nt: TGTGCCAGCAGCCCTAAAATAGGACTAGCGGGAACCTACGAGCAGTACTTC
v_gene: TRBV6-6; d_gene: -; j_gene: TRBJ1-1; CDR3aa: CASSYPRGWTSRAFF; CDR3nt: TGTGCCAGCAGTTACCCGAGGGGGTGGACCTCTAGGGCTTTCTTT
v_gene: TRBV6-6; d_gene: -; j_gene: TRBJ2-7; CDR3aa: CASNLAGVPYEQYF; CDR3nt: TGTGCCAGCAATTTGGCAGGGGTCCCCTACGAGCAGTACTTC
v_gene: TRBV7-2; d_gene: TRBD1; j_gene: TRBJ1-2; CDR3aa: CASKAQGASNYGYTF; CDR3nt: TGTGCCAGTAAAGCACAGGGGGCCTCTAACTATGGCTACACCTTC
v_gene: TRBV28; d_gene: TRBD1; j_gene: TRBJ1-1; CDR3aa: CASTNRQGREEAFF; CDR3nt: TGTGCCAGCACCAACCGACAGGGCCGGGAAGAAGCTTTCTTT
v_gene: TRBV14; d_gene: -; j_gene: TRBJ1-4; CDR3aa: CASSPRVYGEKLFF; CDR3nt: TGTGCCAGCAGCCCCAGGGTATATGGTGAAAAACTGTTTTTT
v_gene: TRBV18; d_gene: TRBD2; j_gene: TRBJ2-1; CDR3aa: CASSPWTSGGSYNEQFF; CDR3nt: TGTGCCAGCTCACCCTGGACTAGCGGGGGCTCGTACAATGAGCAGTTCTTC
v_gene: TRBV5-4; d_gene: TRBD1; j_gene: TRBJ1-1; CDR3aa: CASSLAGGNTEAFF; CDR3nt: TGTGCCAGCAGCTTGGCAGGGGGGAACACTGAAGCTTTCTTT
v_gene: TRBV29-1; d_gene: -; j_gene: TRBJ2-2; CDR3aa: CSVGGGRATGELFF; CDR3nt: TGCAGCGTTGGCGGGGGCAGGGCCACCGGGGAGCTGTTTTTT